Following are 17 T cell receptor beta chains from one sample sequenced in a study of cytomegalovirus exposure and HLA in healthy donors (dated by TCRdb to the late 2010s). Receptor amplification or capture employed the immunoSEQ multiplex PCR assay. A mixture of 60 forward primers for TCR Vbeta segments and 13 reverse primers for TCR Jbeta segments was used in the multiplex PCR. TCRdb took this table from immuneACCESS and kept in-frame rearrangements with V and J called. Such tables lack part of the clones; where checked against another copy, unresolved V genes explain under half of the gap, and the rest is unexplained. The sample includes roughly 92,000 clones, with about 7.6% observed a single time. The top ten clones comprise roughly 2% of the sample. The specimen sequenced was PBMCs. The receptors originated from a man aged 50-60 years in good health and CMV-seronegative.

This sequence joins TRBV7-9 and TRBJ1-2, with D maybe TRBD1 (5 bases). V gave up 4 bases and J gave up 3 bases, with 15 bases separating them. Germline V lookup: CDR1 SEHNR, CDR2 FQNEAQ (reference sequence). CDR3 length equals 15 residues. The chain's CDR3 is CASSSGGPSDYGYTF. CDR3 nucleotides: TGTGCCAGCAGCTCGGGGGGACCATCCGACTATGGCTACACCTTC.

The chain couples TRBV30 to TRBJ2-1; TRBD2 aligns across 13 bases. V lost 2 bases to trimming and J lost 8 bases; unmatched junction nucleotides: 6. In germline, CDR1 is GTSNPN, CDR2 SVGIG (reference sequence). There are 15 residues in the CDR3. The CDR3 DNA sequence: TGTGCCTGGAGTCCTACTAGCGGGAGGGGCTATGAGCAGTTCTTC. Its translation: CAWSPTSGRGYEQFF. Full variable domain (rest looked up from reference TRBV30 and TRBJ2-1): SQTIHQWPATLVQPVGSPLSLECTVEGTSNPNLYWYRQAAGRGLQLLFYSVGIGQISSEVPQNLSASRPQDRQFILSSKKLLLSDSGFYLCAWSPTSGRGYEQFFGPGTRLTVL.

J is TRBJ1-1 and V is TRBV5-6, with TRBD1 matching 8 bases. V shed 4 bases and J 0 bases; nucleotides not matched to a gene: 8. CDR1 SGHDT and CDR2 YYEEEE come from the germline V gene. The CDR3 length is 16 residues. In DNA, the CDR3 is TGTGCCAGCAGCCATGGACAGGGCGTTATGAACACTGAAGCTTTCTTT. This sequence encodes CASSHGQGVMNTEAFF.

The genes are TRBV4-1 and TRBJ2-2; D is unclear. The ends were cut back, 0 bases at V and 7 bases at J, with 12 bases in the middle. There are 15 residues in the CDR3. Germline loops: CDR1 MGHRA, CDR2 YSYEKL. The CDR3: CASSQDFQVGGELFF. The DNA for the CDR3 is TGCGCCAGCAGCCAAGATTTCCAGGTCGGCGGGGAGCTGTTTTTT.

The chain links TRBV7-2 to TRBJ1-1; possible D gene TRBD1, 6 bases. In germline, CDR1 is SGHTA, CDR2 FQGNSA. Trimming left V 2 bases short and J 0 bases short, with 16 bases between. The CDR3 has 17 amino acids. The CDR3 DNA reads TGTGCCAGCAGCTTAACCACAGGGTGGACTGTGAACACTGAAGCTTTCTTT. The encoded protein is CASSLTTGWTVNTEAFF.

J is TRBJ1-1 and V is TRBV7-2, with a weak D call TRBD1 (5 bases). The CDR3 extends over 16 amino acids. V was trimmed by 5 bases and J by 4 bases, leaving 20 bases between them. Germline-derived CDR1 and CDR2 are SGHTA and FQGNSA. The DNA of the CDR3 is TGTGCCAGCAGCACTCATCGGCCAGGGATTGGCACTGAAGCTTTCTTT. Translated: CASSTHRPGIGTEAFF.

This chain connects TRBV6-4 to TRBJ2-3; 9 bases match TRBD1. Trimming cost V 0 bases and J 6 bases; bases outside gene matches: 7. The CDR3 spans 16 residues. CDR1 and CDR2 (germline): MRHNA, SNTAGT. The CDR3 region has the DNA TGTGCCAGCAGTGACTCGTCGGGACAGGGTTTTGATACGCAGTATTTT. This translates into CASSDSSGQGFDTQYF.

This clone was picked up a small number of times. Other DNA sequences in the sample encode the same CDR3. The chain has TRBV6-5 and TRBJ2-7, with 9 nucleotides matching TRBD1. Germline values: CDR1 MNHEY, CDR2 SVGAGI. The CDR3 consists of 15 residues. Unmatched junction bases numbered 3, after V lost 0 bases and J lost 3 bases. The CDR3 loop is CASSYSTGQGYEQYF. The CDR3 coding sequence is TGTGCCAGCAGTTACTCGACGGGACAGGGCTACGAGCAGTACTTC.

In its sample, this clone was seen a few times. The chain has TRBV7-8 and TRBJ1-1; the D gene is possibly TRBD1 (5 bases). Trimming took off 5 bases at V and 5 bases at J, with 18 bases between the two ends. CDR1 SGHVS and CDR2 FQNEAQ come from the germline V gene. This CDR3 is 15 amino acids long. Here the CDR3 reads CASSLRTPLGTEAFF. The DNA of the CDR3 is TGTGCCAGCAGCCTCCGGACACCGCTGGGGACTGAAGCTTTCTTT.

Worth noting for this clone: Germline and junction disagree at one end, which may indicate a read error. The V gene is TRBV14, the J gene TRBJ1-2, with D uncertain. CDR3 length equals 12 residues. Germline CDR1 SGHDN, CDR2 FVKESK. The CDR3 bases are TGTGCCAGCAGCCAAGTTCATTCCAGTCCTTTCTTC. Encoded protein: CASSQVHSSPFF.

The chain is built from TRBV6-5 and TRBJ1-1, with TRBD1 matching 8 bases. The CDR3 spans 14 residues. The V gene's germline CDR1 is MNHEY and CDR2 SVGAGI. V gave up 5 bases and J gave up 1 base; unmatched junction bases: 3. CDR3 bases: TGTGCCAGCAGTACAGGGGGTACGAACACTGAAGCTTTCTTT. Translating it yields CASSTGGTNTEAFF.

Only a few counts were recorded for this clone. V usage is TRBV4-3 and J usage is TRBJ2-2; TRBD2 matches 8 bases. CDR3 length: 19 amino acids. Germline lookup yields CDR1 LGHNA and CDR2 YSLEER. The V gene end was trimmed by 0 bases and the J gene end by 0 bases; junction bases not matched to a gene: 9. DNA of the CDR3: TGCGCCAGCAGCCAAGATTTTTCTAGCGGGCGATCGAACACCGGGGAGCTGTTTTTT. This translates into CASSQDFSSGRSNTGELFF.

The sample holds a few counts of this clone. The chain uses TRBV28 and TRBJ1-1, with TRBD1 as a possible D gene (5 bases). Trimming removed 7 bases at V and 6 bases at J, with 18 bases between. The CDR3 is 14 amino acids. The germline gives CDR1 MDHEN, CDR2 SYDVKM. The CDR3 protein is CASKDRHTAAEAFF. The CDR3 DNA sequence: TGTGCCAGCAAAGACAGACACACGGCCGCTGAAGCTTTCTTT.

The rearrangement joins TRBV7-8 to TRBJ1-2; 9 bases line up with TRBD1. CDR1 is SGHVS, CDR2 FQNEAQ, per germline. The CDR3 runs 16 residues. V shed 4 bases and J 6 bases; nucleotides not matched to a gene: 12. The CDR3 protein is CASSYGGRDREDGYTF. CDR3 bases: TGTGCCAGCAGCTACGGGGGTCGGGACAGGGAGGATGGCTACACCTTC.

V is TRBV19 and J is TRBJ2-6; a weak D match, TRBD2 (5 bases). Trimming pared 2 bases from V and 3 bases from J, leaving 11 bases between. CDR3 length equals 16 residues. Germline lookup yields CDR1 LNHDA and CDR2 SQIVND (reference sequence). The chain's CDR3 is CASSIQRDYGANVLTF. The CDR3, as DNA: TGTGCCAGTAGTATACAGCGAGACTATGGGGCCAACGTCCTGACTTTC.

V and J are TRBV27 and TRBJ2-3; 7 nucleotides match TRBD2. The V segment lost 3 bases and the J segment 2 bases; nucleotides outside the gene matches: 8. From germline, CDR1 is MNHEY and CDR2 SMNVEV (reference sequence). There are 16 residues in the CDR3. The CDR3 DNA is TGTGCCAGCAGTTTGGAAGTGGGAGGGCCCACAGATACGCAGTATTTT. It translates to CASSLEVGGPTDTQYF.

This clone has just a few counts. The genes are TRBV5-6 and TRBJ1-2; 7 nucleotides match TRBD1. Trimming took 3 bases from V and 5 from J; bases not matched to a gene: 13. Germline V gene data show CDR1 as SGHDT and CDR2 as YYEEEE. The CDR3 contains 16 residues. The CDR3, as DNA: TGTGCCAGCAGCTCGGTTCGCCAGGGGGTTTTATATGGCTACACCTTC. Amino acids: CASSSVRQGVLYGYTF.